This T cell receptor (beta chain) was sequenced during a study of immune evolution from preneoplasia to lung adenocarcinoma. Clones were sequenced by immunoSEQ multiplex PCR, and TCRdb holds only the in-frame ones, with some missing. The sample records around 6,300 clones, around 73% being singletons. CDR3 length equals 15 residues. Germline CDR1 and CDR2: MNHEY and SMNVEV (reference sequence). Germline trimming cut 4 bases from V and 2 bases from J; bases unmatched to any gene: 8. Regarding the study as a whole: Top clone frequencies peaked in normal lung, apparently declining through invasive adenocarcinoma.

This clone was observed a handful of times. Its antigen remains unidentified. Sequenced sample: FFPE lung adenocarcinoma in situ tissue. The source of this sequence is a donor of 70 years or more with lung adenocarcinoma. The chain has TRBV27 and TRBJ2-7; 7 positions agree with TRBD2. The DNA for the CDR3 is TGTGCCAGCAGTTCTCTAGCGGCCTCCCCCTACGAGCAGTACTTC. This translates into CASSSLAASPYEQYF.